These 24 T cell receptor beta chains originate from one sample sequenced in a study of cytomegalovirus exposure and HLA in healthy donors (dated by TCRdb to 2015 to 2018). The library was prepared using the immunoSEQ multiplex PCR assay. For the multiplex PCR, a mixture combining 60 forward primers for TCR Vbeta segments and 13 reverse primers for TCR Jbeta segments was used. The table comes from immuneACCESS by way of TCRdb, which keeps in-frame sequences with V and J called. Part of the clones is missing from these tables; in studies checked, under half for an unresolved V gene and the rest for unknown reasons. A total of fewer than 200,000 clones appear in this sample, 60% to 85% of them only once. More than 3% of the sample is held by the ten biggest clonotypes. Sequencing was carried out using PBMCs. Receptor source: a man aged 25 to 40 in good health and CMV-seropositive.

The rearrangement joins TRBV5-6 to TRBJ2-7, with unresolved D. Trimming removed 4 bases from V and 3 bases from J, with 11 bases in between. Germline CDR1 is SGHDT and CDR2 is YYEEEE. The CDR3 length is 13 residues. The CDR3 loop is CASSPGVHYEQYF. The CDR3 region has the DNA TGTGCCAGCAGCCCCGGAGTCCACTACGAGCAGTACTTC.

The chain recombines TRBV5-1 with TRBJ2-2; 10 bases agree with TRBD1. Trimming removed 5 bases from V and 4 bases from J; junction bases left unmatched: 14. Germline-derived CDR1 and CDR2 are SGHRS and YFSETQ. CDR3 length equals 18 residues. The CDR3 coding sequence is TGCGCCAGCAGACGCGGGCCGACCGACAGGGGGCCCACCGGGGAGCTGTTTTTT. It yields the protein CASRRGPTDRGPTGELFF.

This clone has a single count. The CDR3 here is CASSWGGTDTQYF. In DNA, the CDR3 is TGCGCCAGCAGCTGGGGGGGGACAGATACGCAGTATTTT. The chain combines TRBV5-1 with TRBJ2-3, with 7 bases lining up with TRBD2. CDR3 length equals 13 residues. J gave up 3 bases and V 3 bases, and 1 base lay outside the gene matches. Germline-derived CDR1 and CDR2 are SGHRS and YFSETQ.

This chain uses TRBV10-2 with TRBJ1-2; 7 nucleotides agree with TRBD1. The CDR3 contains 14 residues. The V segment lost 6 bases and the J segment 1 base; nucleotides outside the gene matches: 5. Germline V gene sequence: CDR1 WSHSY, CDR2 SAAADI. CDR3 bases: TGCGCCAGCAGCCGGGACAGTTATAACTATGGCTACACCTTC. Its translation is CASSRDSYNYGYTF.

The gene calls are TRBV7-9 and TRBJ2-1; 7 positions agree with TRBD1. The CDR3 covers 14 residues. The V gene's germline CDR1 is SEHNR and CDR2 FQNEAQ (reference sequence). V trimming: 7 bases; J trimming: 0 bases; junction bases outside the gene matches: 3. In nucleotides, the CDR3 is TGTGCCAGCACCCCAGGGGGCTCCTACAATGAGCAGTTCTTC. Translating it yields CASTPGGSYNEQFF.

The V gene is TRBV7-2, the J gene TRBJ2-1, with D hard to call. The CDR3 covers 15 residues. V dropped 5 bases and J dropped 0 bases, with 11 bases sitting between them. Per germline, CDR1 SGHTA and CDR2 FQGNSA. CDR3 in amino acids: CASSPHTHSYNEQFF. The CDR3 nucleotides read TGTGCCAGCAGCCCACACACACACTCCTACAATGAGCAGTTCTTC.

The chain uses TRBV5-1 and TRBJ2-3, with 8 positions matching TRBD2. Germline V gene sequence: CDR1 SGHRS, CDR2 YFSETQ. This CDR3 is 16 amino acids long. V lost 0 bases and J lost 4; bases outside the gene matches: 7. DNA of the CDR3: TGCGCCAGCAGCTTGGCCATCGGACTAGCATCAGATACGCAGTATTTT. Residues: CASSLAIGLASDTQYF.

J is TRBJ1-5 and V is TRBV9; 8 bases align to TRBD1. After removal of 4 bases from V and 0 bases from J, the junction contained 12 bases not matched to a gene. The CDR3 sequence is 18 residues long. Per germline, CDR1 SGDLS and CDR2 YYNGEE. CDR3 nucleotides: TGTGCCAGCAGCTGGTCGGGACAGGAAAGATATAGCAATCAGCCCCAGCATTTT. Protein product: CASSWSGQERYSNQPQHF.

The chain is built from TRBV7-9 and TRBJ1-5; 7 nucleotides agree with TRBD1. The CDR3 covers 14 residues. Unmatched junction bases numbered 4, after V lost 1 base and J lost 7 bases. CDR1 is SEHNR, CDR2 FQNEAQ, per germline (reference sequence). Written as DNA, the CDR3 is TGTGCCAGCAGCTTAGTAGGGGGCTTGCAGCCCCAGCATTTT. Protein sequence: CASSLVGGLQPQHF.

This clone was recorded a few times. The rearrangement uses TRBV4-3 and TRBJ2-5; 12 bases match TRBD1. The CDR3 length is 17 residues. Germline CDR1 reads LGHNA; CDR2 reads YSLEER. The V and J ends lost 4 bases and 1 base, in that order; junction bases with no gene match: 7. This CDR3 reads CASSRTGTGGSQETQYF. DNA of the CDR3: TGCGCCAGCAGCCGGACCGGGACAGGGGGCTCCCAAGAGACCCAGTACTTC.

CDR3 DNA: TGCGCCAGCAGCCAAGGCCAGGGATATGAAAAACTGTTTTTT. This translates into CASSQGQGYEKLFF. V gene TRBV4-1 combines with J gene TRBJ1-4; maybe TRBD1 (5 bases). Germline assignment: CDR1 MGHRA and CDR2 YSYEKL. The V end lost 1 base, the J end lost 6 bases, and 9 bases lay between the germline ends. This CDR3 region has 14 residues.

This chain joins TRBV4-1 and TRBJ2-7; no clear D gene. The CDR3 extends over 13 amino acids. Germline V CDR1 and CDR2: MGHRA, YSYEKL. V was cut by 4 bases and J by 2 bases, with 9 bases left in between. As DNA, the CDR3 is TGCGCCAGCAGCCCTACTCGCGCCTACGAGCAGTACTTC. Its protein is CASSPTRAYEQYF.

V gene TRBV4-1 combines with J gene TRBJ1-2; D possibly corresponds to TRBD1 (6 bases). The CDR3 spans 14 residues. Germline-derived CDR1 and CDR2 are MGHRA and YSYEKL. V gave up 4 bases and J gave up 5 bases, with 14 bases separating them. The CDR3 DNA sequence: TGCGCCAGCAGCCTGGCAGTACAGGGTTATGGCTACACCTTC. This gives the protein CASSLAVQGYGYTF.

The chain carries TRBV29-1 and TRBJ2-3; 7 nucleotides align to TRBD1. Losses at the gene ends were 6 bases for V and 0 bases for J; bases not matched to a gene: 6. Germline V CDR1 and CDR2: SQVTM, ANQGSEA. The CDR3 sequence is 14 residues long. The CDR3 protein is CSVTLDRSTDTQYF. The DNA of the CDR3 is TGCAGCGTCACCCTGGACAGGAGCACAGATACGCAGTATTTT.

This clone has only a few counts. V gene TRBV19 combines with J gene TRBJ1-1; a weak D match, TRBD1 (5 bases). In germline, CDR1 is LNHDA, CDR2 SQIVND (reference sequence). The V end was cut by 6 bases, the J end by 0 bases, with 23 bases between. The CDR3 has 18 amino acids. The CDR3 spells CASSVRQRSPNMNTEAFF. CDR3 DNA sequence: TGTGCCAGTAGCGTACGACAGAGGTCGCCGAATATGAACACTGAAGCTTTCTTT.

The chain employs TRBV25-1 and TRBJ1-1; 8 bases are shared with TRBD1. The CDR3 sequence is 16 residues long. The germline CDR1 and CDR2 sequences are MGHDK and SYGVNS. With V trimmed by 6 bases and J by 0 bases, 9 bases remained unmatched. CDR3 in amino acids: CASSDRDRSMNTEAFF. CDR3 sequence (DNA): TGTGCCAGCAGCGACCGGGACAGGAGCATGAACACTGAAGCTTTCTTT.

The chain joins TRBV28 to TRBJ2-7, with 9 bases fitting TRBD1. This CDR3 region has 15 residues. Germline loops: CDR1 MDHEN, CDR2 SYDVKM. Trimming cost V 4 bases and J 0 bases; bases outside gene matches: 4. As DNA, the CDR3 is TGTGCCAGCAGTTCGCCGGGACAGGGCTCCTACGAGCAGTACTTC. Translation: CASSSPGQGSYEQYF. Filled out from reference TRBV28 and TRBJ2-7, the complete variable domain reads DVKVTQSSRYLVKRTGEKVFLECVQDMDHENMFWYRQDPGLGLRLIYFSYDVKMKEKGDIPEGYSVSREKKERFSLILESASTNQTSMYLCASSSPGQGSYEQYFGPGTRLTVT.

The V call is TRBV5-1, the J call TRBJ2-3; the match to TRBD2 covers 9 bases. V lost 2 bases and J lost 0; bases outside the gene matches: 1. CDR1 is SGHRS and CDR2 is YFSETQ in the germline V gene. The CDR3 has 15 amino acids. This chain's CDR3 is CASSFSGGSTDTQYF. CDR3 sequence (DNA): TGCGCCAGCAGCTTTAGCGGGGGCAGCACAGATACGCAGTATTTT. The variable domain in full, completed from reference TRBV5-1 and TRBJ2-3, reads KAGVTQTPRYLIKTRGQQVTLSCSPISGHRSVSWYQQTPGQGLQFLFEYFSETQRNKGNFPGRFSGRQFSNSRSEMNVSTLELGDSALYLCASSFSGGSTDTQYFGPGTRLTVL.

This chain joins TRBV11-2 and TRBJ2-2, with D possibly matching TRBD1 (6 bases). The CDR3 sequence is 17 residues long. Between the trimmed V and J ends, which lost 5 bases and 1 base, there was a span of 17 bases. The V gene's germline CDR1 is SGHAT and CDR2 FQNNGV. This CDR3 is CASSHPTGRENTGELFF. In nucleotides, the CDR3 is TGTGCCAGCAGCCACCCAACAGGGCGAGAGAACACCGGGGAGCTGTTTTTT.

The chain has TRBV6-1 and TRBJ2-5, with TRBD2 matching 9 bases. Per the germline V gene, CDR1 is MNHNS and CDR2 is SASEGT. CDR3 length: 15 amino acids. The V and J ends lost 8 bases and 5 bases, in that order; junction bases with no gene match: 12. In DNA, the CDR3 is TGTGCCAGCGGCGGGAGGGGCCGGACTGCGGAGACCCAGTACTTC. Translation: CASGGRGRTAETQYF.

The rearrangement joins TRBV2 to TRBJ2-1, with unresolved D. CDR1 SNHLY and CDR2 FYNNEI come from the germline V gene. V lost 6 bases and J 0 bases, leaving 9 bases between the germline ends. The CDR3 is made up of 14 amino acids. The CDR3 loop is CASRSHSSYNEQFF. Written as DNA, the CDR3 is TGTGCCAGCAGGTCCCATAGCTCCTACAATGAGCAGTTCTTC.

The CDR3 spells CASSQGAGANSGNTIYF. CDR3 DNA sequence: TGCGCCAGCAGCCAAGGGGCTGGGGCTAACTCTGGAAACACCATATATTTT. V is TRBV4-1 and J is TRBJ1-3; weak D call: TRBD1 (5 bases). Trimming stripped 1 base from V and 0 bases from J, with 13 bases between. CDR3 length equals 17 residues. Germline V gene data show CDR1 as MGHRA and CDR2 as YSYEKL.

This clone was picked up one time. The V gene is TRBV19, the J gene TRBJ1-1, with 10 positions matching TRBD1. The CDR3 totals 15 residues. The V gene end was trimmed by 6 bases and the J gene end by 1 base; junction bases not matched to a gene: 5. Germline CDR1 and CDR2: LNHDA and SQIVND (reference sequence). CDR3 DNA sequence: TGTGCCAGTAGGGACAGGGGGGGGGAGAACACTGAAGCTTTCTTT. This encodes CASRDRGGENTEAFF. The full variable domain, with the rest looked up from reference TRBV19 and TRBJ1-1, is DGGITQSPKYLFRKEGQNVTLSCEQNLNHDAMYWYRQDPGQGLRLIYYSQIVNDFQKGDIAEGYSVSREKKESFPLTVTSAQKNPTAFYLCASRDRGGENTEAFFGQGTRLTVV.

This chain connects TRBV7-9 to TRBJ1-1; D is undetermined. The CDR3 is 14 residues long. Trimming took 2 bases from V and 6 from J, leaving 13 bases between them. The germline V gene encodes CDR1 SEHNR and CDR2 FQNEAQ (reference sequence). The CDR3 here is CASSLSLGFSEAFF. In nucleotides, the CDR3 is TGTGCCAGCAGCTTAAGCCTCGGGTTCTCTGAAGCTTTCTTT.